This record covers a single T cell receptor beta chain. Only in-frame clones appear in the TCRdb table, and some are missing; sequencing was by immunoSEQ multiplex PCR. The profile shows about 170,000 clones, around 91% of them singletons. The sample comes from a study of blood T cell repertoires in COVID-19. Background on the study: Acute-phase and convalescent COVID-19 samples originated in the United States, Italy and Spain.

Trimming stripped 10 bases from V and 5 bases from J, with 14 bases between. CDR1 is MNHEY, CDR2 SMNVEV, per germline (reference sequence). This CDR3 has 13 amino acids. Sequencing was performed on PBMCs or T cells enriched from blood (not recorded which). The sequence was collected from a woman in her late teens or twenties who had recovered from COVID-19. The chain is built from TRBV27 and TRBJ2-2; TRBD1 is a possible D gene (5 bases). Here the CDR3 reads CAIFDRITGELFF. CDR3 in DNA: TGTGCCATCTTTGACAGAATTACCGGGGAGCTGTTTTTT.